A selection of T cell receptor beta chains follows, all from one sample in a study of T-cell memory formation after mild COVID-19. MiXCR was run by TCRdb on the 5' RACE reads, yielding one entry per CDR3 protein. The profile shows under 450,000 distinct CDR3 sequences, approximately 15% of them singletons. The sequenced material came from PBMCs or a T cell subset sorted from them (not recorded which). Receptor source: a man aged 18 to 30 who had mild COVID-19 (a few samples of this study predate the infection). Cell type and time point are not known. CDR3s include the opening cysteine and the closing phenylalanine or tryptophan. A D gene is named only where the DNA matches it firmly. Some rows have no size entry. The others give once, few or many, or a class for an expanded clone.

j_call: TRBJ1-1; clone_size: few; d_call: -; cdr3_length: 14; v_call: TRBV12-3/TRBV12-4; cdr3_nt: TGTGCCAGCAGTGGGGGGACACCTAACACTGAAGCTTTCTTT; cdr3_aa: CASSGGTPNTEAFF
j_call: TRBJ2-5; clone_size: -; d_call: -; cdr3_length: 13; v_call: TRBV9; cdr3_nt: TGTGCCAGCAGCGTAGGAAGGGGTGAGACCCAGTACTTC; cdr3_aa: CASSVGRGETQYF
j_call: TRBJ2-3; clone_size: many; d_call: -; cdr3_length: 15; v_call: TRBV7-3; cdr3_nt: TGTGCCAGCAGCTCTCAGCTATCTAGCACAGATACGCAGTATTTT; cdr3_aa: CASSSQLSSTDTQYF
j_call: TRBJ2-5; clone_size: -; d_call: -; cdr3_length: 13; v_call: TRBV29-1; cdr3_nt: TGCAGCGTTACTAAGGGGCTGGGGGAGACCCAGTACTTC; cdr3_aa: CSVTKGLGETQYF
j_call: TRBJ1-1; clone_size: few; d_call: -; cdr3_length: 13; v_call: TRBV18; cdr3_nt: TGTGCCAGCTCACCACCGATGGGGGCTGAAGCTTTCTTT; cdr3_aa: CASSPPMGAEAFF
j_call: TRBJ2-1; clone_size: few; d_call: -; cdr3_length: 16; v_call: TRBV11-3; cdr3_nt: TGTGCCAGCAGCGACACGGGTCGGGGGGCAAACAATGAGCAGTTCTTC; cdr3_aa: CASSDTGRGANNEQFF
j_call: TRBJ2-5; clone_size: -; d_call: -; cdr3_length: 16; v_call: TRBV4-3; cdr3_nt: TGCGCCAGCAGCCCCTTTTTTGGAGTAGCCGGAGAGACCCAGTACTTC; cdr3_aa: CASSPFFGVAGETQYF
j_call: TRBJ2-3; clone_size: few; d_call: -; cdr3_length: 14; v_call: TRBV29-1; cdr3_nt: TGCAGCGTTGAAGGGGCCGGGGTACCGGATACGCAGTATTTT; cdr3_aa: CSVEGAGVPDTQYF
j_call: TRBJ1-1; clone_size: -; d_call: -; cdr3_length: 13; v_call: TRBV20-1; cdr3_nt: TGCAGTGCTAGGAGGACGGTGAACACTGAAGCTTTCTTT; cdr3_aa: CSARRTVNTEAFF
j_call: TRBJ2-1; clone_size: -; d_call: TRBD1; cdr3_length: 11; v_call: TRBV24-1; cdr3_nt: TGTGCCACCGACAGGGATAATGAGCAGTTCTTC; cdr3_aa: CATDRDNEQFF
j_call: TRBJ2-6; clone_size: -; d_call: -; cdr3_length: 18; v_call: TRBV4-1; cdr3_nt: TGCGCCAGCAGCCGAGAAGGACGCAGTAGCTCTGGGGCCAACGTCCTGACTTTC; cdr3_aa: CASSREGRSSSGANVLTF
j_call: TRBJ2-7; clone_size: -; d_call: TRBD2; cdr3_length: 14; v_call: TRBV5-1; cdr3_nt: TGCGCCAGCCCACTAGCGGGGGAAAACTACGAGCAGTACTTC; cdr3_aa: CASPLAGENYEQYF
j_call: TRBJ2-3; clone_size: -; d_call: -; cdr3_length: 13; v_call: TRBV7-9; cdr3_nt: TGTGCCAGCTTCCTATGGACCCAAGATACGCAGTATTTT; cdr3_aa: CASFLWTQDTQYF
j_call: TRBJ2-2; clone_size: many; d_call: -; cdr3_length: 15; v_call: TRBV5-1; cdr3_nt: TGCGCCAGCAGCTCACGGGGGGCGTCCACCGGGGAGCTGTTTTTT; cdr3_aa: CASSSRGASTGELFF
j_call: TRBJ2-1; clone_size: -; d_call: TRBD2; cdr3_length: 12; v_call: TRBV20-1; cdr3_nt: TGCAGTGCCCCGACTAGCGGGGGTGAGCAGTTCTTC; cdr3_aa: CSAPTSGGEQFF
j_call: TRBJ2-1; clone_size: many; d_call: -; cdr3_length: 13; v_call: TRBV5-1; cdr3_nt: TGCGCCAGCAGCTTAGTATCAGACAATGAGCAGTTCTTC; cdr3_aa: CASSLVSDNEQFF
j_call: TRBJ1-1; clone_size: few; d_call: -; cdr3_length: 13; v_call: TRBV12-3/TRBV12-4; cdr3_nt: TGTGCCAGCAAGGGGGGATGGAACACTGAAGCTTTCTTT; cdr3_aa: CASKGGWNTEAFF
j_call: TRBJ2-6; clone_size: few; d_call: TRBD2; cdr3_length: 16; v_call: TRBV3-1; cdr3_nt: TGTGCCAGCAGTCTCCCCAGCGGGGTTGGGGCCAACGTCCTGACTTTC; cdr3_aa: CASSLPSGVGANVLTF
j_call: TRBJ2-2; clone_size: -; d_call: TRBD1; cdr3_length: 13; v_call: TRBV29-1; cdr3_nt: TGCAGCGCCGGGACAGAGAACACCGGGGAGCTGTTTTTT; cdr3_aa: CSAGTENTGELFF
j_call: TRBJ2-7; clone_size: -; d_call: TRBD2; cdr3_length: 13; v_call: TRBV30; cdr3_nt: TGTGCCTGTAACGGACTAGCGGGCTACGAGCAGTACTTC; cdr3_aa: CACNGLAGYEQYF
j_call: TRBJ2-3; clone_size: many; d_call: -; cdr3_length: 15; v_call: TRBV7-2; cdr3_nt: TGTGCCAGCAGCCGACCCGGGCAGCTCCATCGGACGCAGTATTTT; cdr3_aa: CASSRPGQLHRTQYF
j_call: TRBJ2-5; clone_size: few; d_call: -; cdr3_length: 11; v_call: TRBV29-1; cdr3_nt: TGCAGCGTGGGCACCCAAGAGACCCAGTACTTC; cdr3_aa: CSVGTQETQYF
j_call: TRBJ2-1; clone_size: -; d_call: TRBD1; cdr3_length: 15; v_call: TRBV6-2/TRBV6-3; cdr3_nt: TGTGCCAGCAGCCTAAGACCGCACAGGGGGGATGAGCAGTTCTTC; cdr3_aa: CASSLRPHRGDEQFF
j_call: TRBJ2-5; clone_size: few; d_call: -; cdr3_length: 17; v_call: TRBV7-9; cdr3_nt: TGTGCCAGCAGCCCCCACAGGGCTGGAAACGCCCAAGAGACCCAGTACTTC; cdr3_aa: CASSPHRAGNAQETQYF
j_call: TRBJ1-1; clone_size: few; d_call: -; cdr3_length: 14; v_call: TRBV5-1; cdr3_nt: TGCGCCAGCAGCTTGTCTTCCGCCGAAACTGAAGCTTTCTTT; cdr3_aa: CASSLSSAETEAFF
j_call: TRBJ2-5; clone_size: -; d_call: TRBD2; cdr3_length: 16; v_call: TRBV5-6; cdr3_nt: TGTGCCAGCAGCTCCAGACTAGCGGGGGGGTTGGAGACCCAGTACTTC; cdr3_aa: CASSSRLAGGLETQYF